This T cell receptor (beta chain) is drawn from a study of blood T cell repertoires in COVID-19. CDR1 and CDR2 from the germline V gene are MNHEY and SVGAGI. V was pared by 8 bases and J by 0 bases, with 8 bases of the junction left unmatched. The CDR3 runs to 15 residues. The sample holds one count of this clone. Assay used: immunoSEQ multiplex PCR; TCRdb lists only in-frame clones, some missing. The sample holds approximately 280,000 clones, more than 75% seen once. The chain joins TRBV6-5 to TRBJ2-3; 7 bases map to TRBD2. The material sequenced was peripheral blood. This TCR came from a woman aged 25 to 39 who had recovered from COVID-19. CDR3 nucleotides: TGTGCCAGCGGCCTAGCGGATACTAGCACAGATACGCAGTATTTT. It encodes CASGLADTSTDTQYF.